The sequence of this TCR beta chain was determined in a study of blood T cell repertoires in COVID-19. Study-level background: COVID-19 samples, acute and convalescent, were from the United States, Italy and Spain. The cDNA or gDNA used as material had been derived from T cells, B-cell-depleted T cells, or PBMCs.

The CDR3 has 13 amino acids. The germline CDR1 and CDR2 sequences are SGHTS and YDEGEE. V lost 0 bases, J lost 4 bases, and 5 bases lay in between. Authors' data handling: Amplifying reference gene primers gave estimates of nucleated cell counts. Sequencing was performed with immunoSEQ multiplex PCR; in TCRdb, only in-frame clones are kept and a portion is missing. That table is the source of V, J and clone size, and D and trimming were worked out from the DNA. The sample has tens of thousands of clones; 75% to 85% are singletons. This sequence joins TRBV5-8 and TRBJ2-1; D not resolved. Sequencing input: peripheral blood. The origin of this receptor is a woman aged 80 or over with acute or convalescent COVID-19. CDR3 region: CASSLVVYNEQFF. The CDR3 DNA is TGTGCCAGCAGCTTGGTAGTTTACAATGAGCAGTTCTTC.